Described below is a single T cell receptor (beta chain) sequence and its context. The data stem from a study of OX40 agonist ivuxolimab in advanced cancers. Sequencing used immunoSEQ multiplex PCR; TCRdb keeps in-frame clones, though not all of them. This sample has 100,000 to 150,000 clones, with 92% found just once. This sequence originates from an adult with an advanced solid tumor such as melanoma, head and neck, liver or kidney cancer. This specimen consisted of CD4+ or CD8+ T cells sorted from blood, obtained in a trial of the OX40 agonist ivuxolimab.

In DNA form, the CDR3 reads TGTGCCAGCAGCTTCCAGGGGAATGGTGAAGCTTTCTTT. Its translation is CASSFQGNGEAFF. The rearrangement joins TRBV7-9 to TRBJ1-1; maybe TRBD1 (6 bases). Germline values: CDR1 SEHNR, CDR2 FQNEAQ (reference sequence). This CDR3 spans 13 amino acids. V was cut by 3 bases and J by 7 bases, with 12 bases left in between.